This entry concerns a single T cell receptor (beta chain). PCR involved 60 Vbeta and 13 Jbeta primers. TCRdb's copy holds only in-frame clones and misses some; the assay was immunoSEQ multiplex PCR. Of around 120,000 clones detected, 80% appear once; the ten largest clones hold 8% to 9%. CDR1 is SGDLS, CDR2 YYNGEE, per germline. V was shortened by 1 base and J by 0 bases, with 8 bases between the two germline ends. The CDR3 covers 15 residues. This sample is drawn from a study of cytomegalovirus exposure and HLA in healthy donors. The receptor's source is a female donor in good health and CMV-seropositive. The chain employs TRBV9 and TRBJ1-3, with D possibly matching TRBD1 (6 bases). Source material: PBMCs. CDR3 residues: CASSVRGTSGNTIYF. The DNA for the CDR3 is TGTGCCAGCAGCGTAAGGGGGACCTCTGGAAACACCATATATTTT.